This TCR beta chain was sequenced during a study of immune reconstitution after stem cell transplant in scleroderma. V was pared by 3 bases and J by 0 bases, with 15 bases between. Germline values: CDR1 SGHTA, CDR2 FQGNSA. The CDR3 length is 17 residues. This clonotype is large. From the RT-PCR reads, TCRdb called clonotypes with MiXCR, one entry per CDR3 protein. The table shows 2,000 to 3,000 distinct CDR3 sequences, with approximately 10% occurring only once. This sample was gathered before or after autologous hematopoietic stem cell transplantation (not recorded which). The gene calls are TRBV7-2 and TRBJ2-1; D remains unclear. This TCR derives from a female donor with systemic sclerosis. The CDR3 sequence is CASSFIPPVSSYNEQFF. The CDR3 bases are TGTGCCAGCAGCTTTATTCCCCCGGTGAGCTCCTACAATGAGCAGTTCTTC.